This T cell receptor (beta chain) was identified in a study of CXCR3 chemokines and chemotherapy response in bladder cancer. To note about this clonotype: It may be a read error: a sequence one base away is much more abundant.

Using its own MiXCR run on the PCR reads, TCRdb lists one record per CDR3 protein. The table has over 8,500 distinct CDR3 sequences, approximately 22% seen once. This material was obtained from a patient whose treatment included neoadjuvant chemotherapy. This receptor was obtained from a human donor with bladder cancer that did not respond to neoadjuvant chemotherapy.

The CDR3 spells CSSRDPLGVFF. For the CDR3, the DNA is TGCAGTTCTAGAGATCCCCTTGGAGTGTTCTTC. V is TRBV20-1 and J is TRBJ2-1; D gene ambiguous. This CDR3 has 11 amino acids. Germline values: CDR1 DFQATT, CDR2 SNEGSKA (reference sequence).